The 13 T cell receptor beta chains in this list originate from one sample, sequenced in a study of blood T cell repertoires in COVID-19. Data came from immunoSEQ multiplex PCR; TCRdb stores just in-frame clones and leaves some out. The top ten hold more than 10% of the sample, which has about 130,000 clones, roughly four fifths seen once. The sample consisted of peripheral blood. The receptors were sampled from a human donor in a cohort sampled during active COVID-19.

There are a few counts of this clone. The chain carries TRBV19 and TRBJ2-2; TRBD2 matches at 7 bases. Germline assignment: CDR1 LNHDA and CDR2 SQIVND (reference sequence). The CDR3 runs to 16 residues. V dropped 2 bases and J dropped 3; count of bases not matched to a gene: 6. The CDR3 is CASSIRGGFDTGELFF. The CDR3 DNA reads TGTGCCAGTAGTATACGGGGAGGGTTTGACACCGGGGAGCTGTTTTTT.

In this sample, this clone turned up a few times. V usage is TRBV5-4 and J usage is TRBJ2-7; 7 bases line up with TRBD1. Losses at the gene ends were 2 bases for V and 7 bases for J; bases not matched to a gene: 12. Germline assignment: CDR1 SGHNT and CDR2 YYREEE (reference sequence). The CDR3 loop spans 15 amino acids. The CDR3 DNA reads TGTGCCAGCAGCTTACAATCCGGGACAGACGGGGAGCAGTACTTC. Residues: CASSLQSGTDGEQYF.

This rearrangement joins TRBV6-5 to TRBJ2-7; perhaps TRBD1 as D (5 bases). Trimming removed 5 bases from V and 1 base from J, with 12 bases in between. Germline loops: CDR1 MNHEY, CDR2 SVGAGI. The CDR3 contains 14 residues. The CDR3 nucleotides are TGTGCCAGCAGTCAGTCGACAGCTTCCTACGAGCAGTACTTC. It codes for CASSQSTASYEQYF.

The chain combines TRBV7-2 with TRBJ1-1; 7 nucleotides align to TRBD1. Germline assignment: CDR1 SGHTA and CDR2 FQGNSA. This CDR3 is 13 amino acids long. Trimming removed 8 bases from V and 0 bases from J; junction bases left unmatched: 3. The DNA for the CDR3 is TGTGCCAGCGGGACAGCTTTGAACACTGAAGCTTTCTTT. Translated: CASGTALNTEAFF.

The chain joins TRBV5-6 to TRBJ1-2; D is perhaps TRBD1 (5 bases). V was shortened by 1 base and J by 7 bases, with 14 bases between the two germline ends. Germline V lookup: CDR1 SGHDT, CDR2 YYEEEE. The CDR3 is 14 residues long. DNA for the CDR3: TGTGCCAGCAGCTTGTCGTGGCAGGGTCGTGGCTACACCTTC. Protein: CASSLSWQGRGYTF.

CDR3 sequence (DNA): TGTGCCAGCAGCCACCGGGACAGGGGGCCGAACACTGAAGCTTTCTTT. It is translated as CASSHRDRGPNTEAFF. V usage is TRBV5-4 and J usage is TRBJ1-1; 12 bases align to TRBD1. Germline CDR1 and CDR2: SGHNT and YYREEE (reference sequence). Trimming cost V 4 bases and J 1 base; bases outside gene matches: 5. This CDR3 contains 16 residues.

This chain connects TRBV10-3 to TRBJ2-7; D not certain. There are 12 residues in the CDR3. V lost 10 bases to trimming and J lost 3 bases, with 13 bases between them. Germline values: CDR1 ENHRY, CDR2 SYGVKD. The CDR3 sequence is CATQPAGYEQYF. The CDR3 DNA reads as TGTGCCACGCAGCCGGCAGGCTACGAGCAGTACTTC.

The count of this clone is one. The CDR3 sequence is CASSPGQNYEQYF. Here the CDR3 DNA reads TGTGCCAGCAGTCCCGGACAGAACTACGAGCAGTACTTC. The genes are TRBV12-3 or TRBV12-4 and TRBJ2-7, with D possibly being TRBD1 (6 bases). The CDR3 is 13 residues long. The germline V and J ends were trimmed by 5 bases and 3 bases, with 11 bases remaining between them.

This clone has only one observation. V gene TRBV5-1 combines with J gene TRBJ1-1, with 10 bases that match TRBD1. Germline CDR1 is SGHRS and CDR2 is YFSETQ. Trimming took 3 bases from V and 3 from J; bases not matched to a gene: 5. The CDR3 consists of 15 residues. The CDR3 bases are TGCGCCAGCAGCTCCGACAGGGGGCTCGACACTGAAGCTTTCTTT. Its translation is CASSSDRGLDTEAFF.

The J gene is TRBJ2-7, the V gene TRBV6-4; perhaps TRBD1 as D (6 bases). The CDR3 is 12 residues long. Germline CDR1 MRHNA, CDR2 SNTAGT. Trimming stripped 6 bases from V and 5 bases from J, with 11 bases between. This CDR3 is CASSSPGDEQYF. CDR3 in DNA: TGTGCCAGCAGCTCACCAGGGGACGAGCAGTACTTC.

The chain links TRBV30 to TRBJ1-4; 10 positions match TRBD1. The CDR3 consists of 14 residues. CDR1 is GTSNPN, CDR2 SVGIG, per germline (reference sequence). V was clipped by 2 bases and J by 8 bases; unmatched bases: 5. The CDR3 bases are TGTGCCTGGAGTCGACAGGGGGCGGGGGAAAAACTGTTTTTT. Translating gives CAWSRQGAGEKLFF. The whole variable domain, filled in from reference TRBV30 and TRBJ1-4, reads SQTIHQWPATLVQPVGSPLSLECTVEGTSNPNLYWYRQAAGRGLQLLFYSVGIGQISSEVPQNLSASRPQDRQFILSSKKLLLSDSGFYLCAWSRQGAGEKLFFGSGTQLSVL.

The V gene is TRBV9, the J gene TRBJ2-5, with 10 positions matching TRBD2. The CDR3 has 14 amino acids. Germline trimming cut 7 bases from V and 5 bases from J; bases unmatched to any gene: 8. The germline V gene has CDR1 SGDLS and CDR2 YYNGEE. The DNA for the CDR3 is TGTGCCAGCCCGATTAGCGGGGGGAGGGAGACCCAGTACTTC. As protein: CASPISGGRETQYF.

The chain combines TRBV3-1 (or the pseudogene TRBV3-2) with TRBJ2-6; TRBD1 matches 9 bases. This CDR3 spans 18 amino acids. Germline CDR1 reads LGHDT; CDR2 reads YNNKEL (reference sequence). The V and J ends lost 2 bases and 0 bases, in that order; junction bases with no gene match: 5. The CDR3 region has the DNA TGTGCCAGCAGCCAACCGACAGGGGGGGTCTCTGGGGCCAACGTCCTGACTTTC. Its translation: CASSQPTGGVSGANVLTF.